This T cell receptor beta chain was recorded in a study of blood T cell repertoires in COVID-19. Study-level background: Italy, Spain and the United States were the sources of the convalescent and acute COVID-19 samples. PBMCs, B-cell-depleted T cells, or T cells were the source of the cDNA or gDNA that made up the material.

In the authors' methods: Estimated nucleated cell counts came from reference gene primer amplification. Assay used: immunoSEQ multiplex PCR; TCRdb lists only in-frame clones, some missing. V and J calls plus clone size are reproduced from that table; the DNA served to infer D and trimming. The table lists 400,000 or so clones, 89% of them singletons, with less than 2% in the top ten. CDR1 MDHEN and CDR2 SYDVKM come from the germline V gene. V lost 3 bases to trimming and J lost 4 bases, with 15 bases between them. The CDR3 is made up of 15 amino acids. Followed over time, Seattle patients had been enrolled while infection was active. This clone occurred a few times.

The chain is built from TRBV28 and TRBJ1-2, with D possibly matching TRBD1 (6 bases). This sequence was found in a woman aged 40 to 50 with COVID-19, enrolled during active disease. Sequenced: peripheral blood. The CDR3 nucleotides are TGTGCCAGCAGTTTGTCACAGGGTAGGAGCTATGGCTACACCTTC. As protein: CASSLSQGRSYGYTF.